Below, 15 T cell receptor beta chains from the same sample are listed, as sequenced in a study of cytomegalovirus exposure and HLA in healthy donors. The primer mix had 60 Vbeta and 13 Jbeta primers. Method: immunoSEQ multiplex PCR; TCRdb's copy keeps in-frame clones and lacks some. Of about 98,000 clones listed, 81% are singletons. Material for sequencing was PBMCs. These receptors originate from a middle-aged man in good health and CMV-seronegative.

The chain combines TRBV7-2 with TRBJ1-1, with TRBD1 as a possible D gene (5 bases). Germline V gene sequence: CDR1 SGHTA, CDR2 FQGNSA. V was pared by 8 bases and J by 1 base, with 20 bases between. The CDR3 has 16 residues. CDR3 amino acids: CASQLGRGSGNTEAFF. CDR3 in DNA: TGTGCCAGCCAGCTAGGAAGGGGCTCTGGGAACACTGAAGCTTTCTTT.

This rearrangement joins TRBV2 to TRBJ2-2, with D possibly TRBD2 on 6 matching bases. The germline V and J ends were trimmed by 6 bases and 3 bases, with 17 bases remaining between them. The CDR3 extends over 16 amino acids. CDR1 is SNHLY and CDR2 is FYNNEI in the germline V gene. The CDR3 DNA sequence: TGTGCCAGCAGGGGGGGTAGGGATGAATACACCGGGGAGCTGTTTTTT. Translation gives CASRGGRDEYTGELFF. The full variable domain, in which reference TRBV2 and TRBJ2-2 provide the parts outside the CDR3, is EPEVTQTPSHQVTQMGQEVILRCVPISNHLYFYWYRQILGQKVEFLVSFYNNEISEKSEIFDDQFSVERPDGSNFTLKIRSTKLEDSAMYFCASRGGRDEYTGELFFGEGSRLTVL.

The chain is built from TRBV27 and TRBJ2-3; no definite D call. Germline-derived CDR1 and CDR2 are MNHEY and SMNVEV (reference sequence). V lost 8 bases to trimming and J lost 1 base, with 16 bases between them. This CDR3 comprises 15 residues. The CDR3 spells CASRNNLRGTDTQYF. The CDR3 DNA is TGTGCCAGCCGGAATAACCTCCGGGGCACAGATACGCAGTATTTT.

CDR3: CSGMDTSMETQYF. The CDR3 DNA reads as TGCAGCGGAATGGACACAAGTATGGAGACCCAGTACTTC. The rearrangement links TRBV29-1 to TRBJ2-5; maybe TRBD1 (5 bases). Per the germline V gene, CDR1 is SQVTM and CDR2 is ANQGSEA. The CDR3 covers 13 residues. The ends were cut back, 7 bases at V and 5 bases at J, with 17 bases in the middle.

The rearrangement joins TRBV9 to TRBJ1-1, with D possibly being TRBD1 (5 bases). V was trimmed by 1 base and J by 0 bases, leaving 10 bases between them. This CDR3 contains 15 residues. The germline V gene has CDR1 SGDLS and CDR2 YYNGEE. CDR3 DNA: TGTGCCAGCAGCGTAACGACAGTTATGAACACTGAAGCTTTCTTT. It codes for CASSVTTVMNTEAFF.

This chain links TRBV25-1 with TRBJ2-2; 14 bases line up with TRBD2. The CDR3 sequence is 17 residues long. The V gene end was trimmed by 1 base and the J gene end by 4 bases; junction bases not matched to a gene: 2. The germline CDR1 and CDR2 sequences are MGHDK and SYGVNS. CDR3 sequence reads: CASSELGLAGGTGELFF. CDR3 sequence (DNA): TGTGCCAGCAGTGAATTAGGACTAGCGGGGGGCACCGGGGAGCTGTTTTTT.

The V gene is TRBV6-1, the J gene TRBJ2-3, with 8 bases identical to TRBD1. CDR3 length: 15 residues. The junction had 3 bases not matched to a gene; V was cut back by 3 bases and J by 1 base. Germline assignment: CDR1 MNHNS and CDR2 SASEGT. CDR3: CASSDLTGGTDTQYF. CDR3 nucleotides: TGTGCCAGCAGTGACTTGACAGGGGGCACAGATACGCAGTATTTT.

This clone appeared once. The chain is built from TRBV4-1 and TRBJ1-3; the D gene is possibly TRBD1 (5 bases). This CDR3 comprises 17 residues. Germline lookup yields CDR1 MGHRA and CDR2 YSYEKL. Trimming stripped 2 bases from V and 0 bases from J, with 14 bases between. The CDR3 DNA sequence: TGCGCCAGCAGCCAAAGGGGTGCGGGAAACTCTGGAAACACCATATATTTT. It specifies CASSQRGAGNSGNTIYF.

This chain uses TRBV7-2 with TRBJ1-3, with D tentatively TRBD1 (5 bases). V was cut by 2 bases and J by 4 bases, with 12 bases left in between. The CDR3 spans 15 residues. Germline CDR1 reads SGHTA; CDR2 reads FQGNSA. The CDR3 sequence is CASSLTVSGGNTIYF. The CDR3, as DNA: TGTGCCAGCAGCTTAACGGTGTCAGGGGGAAACACCATATATTTT.

The chain couples TRBV30 to TRBJ2-1; 10 bases fit TRBD2. This CDR3 comprises 15 residues. CDR1 and CDR2 from the germline V gene are GTSNPN and SVGIG (reference sequence). Trimming cost V 2 bases and J 7 bases; bases outside gene matches: 8. CDR3 amino acids: CAWSKGGLARNEQFF. Here the CDR3 DNA reads TGTGCCTGGAGTAAAGGGGGACTAGCGCGGAATGAGCAGTTCTTC.

This chain uses TRBV5-1 with TRBJ1-1, with unresolved D. CDR3 length: 14 amino acids. Trimming stripped 0 bases from V and 5 bases from J, with 11 bases between. Germline CDR1 reads SGHRS; CDR2 reads YFSETQ. In DNA form, the CDR3 reads TGCGCCAGCAGCTTGGCCGCAGGTGGGACTGAAGCTTTCTTT. Translating gives CASSLAAGGTEAFF.

CDR3 amino acids: CATRSSIDRTTGELFF. The CDR3 coding sequence is TGTGCCACCCGCAGTAGTATCGACAGAACCACCGGGGAGCTGTTTTTT. The rearrangement uses TRBV2 and TRBJ2-2; TRBD1 is a possible D gene (5 bases). CDR1 and CDR2 (germline): SNHLY, FYNNEI. This CDR3 is 16 amino acids long. The ends were cut back, 10 bases at V and 4 bases at J, with 22 bases in the middle.

CDR3 in amino acids: CASSEAGGHYGYTF. The CDR3 nucleotides read TGTGCCAGCAGTGAAGCAGGGGGCCACTATGGCTACACCTTC. This chain connects TRBV25-1 to TRBJ1-2, with 8 bases fitting TRBD1. The germline gives CDR1 MGHDK, CDR2 SYGVNS. V dropped 2 bases and J dropped 3; count of bases not matched to a gene: 2. This CDR3 spans 14 amino acids.

The chain combines TRBV5-1 with TRBJ1-2; D may be TRBD1 (6 bases). The germline gives CDR1 SGHRS, CDR2 YFSETQ. This CDR3 is 14 amino acids long. Trimming removed 4 bases from V and 8 bases from J, with 18 bases in between. The CDR3 reads CASSNNGGALGYTF. The CDR3 coding sequence is TGCGCCAGCAGCAATAATGGGGGGGCGCTGGGCTACACCTTC.

V usage is TRBV7-2 and J usage is TRBJ1-5, with D unresolved. This CDR3 is 13 amino acids long. Trimming removed 5 bases from V and 6 bases from J, with 11 bases in between. Germline CDR1 reads SGHTA; CDR2 reads FQGNSA. In DNA, the CDR3 is TGTGCCAGCAGCCGCTACTCCGGTCAGCCCCAGCATTTT. As protein: CASSRYSGQPQHF.